Shown below are 4 T cell receptor beta chains from a single sample sequenced in a study of shared clonotypes between healthy human individuals. The assay was immunoSEQ multiplex PCR, and TCRdb's table has in-frame clones only and misses some. Of approximately 2.5 million clones detected, under 95% appear once; the ten largest clones hold 0.36%. The sample consisted of naive CD4+ T cells from PBMCs. Subset meaning: CD45RA+ positively selected. The receptor set was obtained from a man between 18 and 29 years old in good health. Some clones in this sample may be carry-over from other donors' samples.

This sequence joins TRBV4-1 and TRBJ2-3, with D tentatively TRBD1 (6 bases). The CDR3 is 16 amino acids. Trimming shortened V by 1 base and J by 4 bases, and 15 bases separated the two germline ends. Per germline, CDR1 MGHRA and CDR2 YSYEKL. DNA of the CDR3: TGCGCCAGCAGCCAAGTGGCAGGGGCTAGGGCAGATACGCAGTATTTT. It translates to CASSQVAGARADTQYF.

The gene calls are TRBV28 and TRBJ2-1, with 12 bases fitting TRBD2. Germline assignment: CDR1 MDHEN and CDR2 SYDVKM. The CDR3 is made up of 15 amino acids. Unmatched junction bases numbered 9, after V lost 7 bases and J lost 8 bases. The CDR3 nucleotides read TGTGCCAGCAACCGTCTAGCGGGAGGGCCCCATGAGCAGTTCTTC. This encodes CASNRLAGGPHEQFF.

This clone is a singleton in its sample. J is TRBJ1-5 and V is TRBV28; D not resolved. Trimming took off 1 base at V and 1 base at J, with 5 bases between the two ends. The CDR3 contains 14 residues. Germline CDR1 is MDHEN and CDR2 is SYDVKM. CDR3 DNA: TGTGCCAGCAGTTTATCGGAGAGCAATCAGCCCCAGCATTTT. Translating it yields CASSLSESNQPQHF.

The chain carries TRBV28 and TRBJ1-1; D remains ambiguous. With 5 bases removed from V and 0 bases from J, the gap between germline ends came to 16 bases. The CDR3 consists of 16 residues. The germline CDR1 and CDR2 sequences are MDHEN and SYDVKM. DNA of the CDR3: TGTGCCAGCAGTGTGCCGGCCAGCCCCATGAACACTGAAGCTTTCTTT. It translates to CASSVPASPMNTEAFF.